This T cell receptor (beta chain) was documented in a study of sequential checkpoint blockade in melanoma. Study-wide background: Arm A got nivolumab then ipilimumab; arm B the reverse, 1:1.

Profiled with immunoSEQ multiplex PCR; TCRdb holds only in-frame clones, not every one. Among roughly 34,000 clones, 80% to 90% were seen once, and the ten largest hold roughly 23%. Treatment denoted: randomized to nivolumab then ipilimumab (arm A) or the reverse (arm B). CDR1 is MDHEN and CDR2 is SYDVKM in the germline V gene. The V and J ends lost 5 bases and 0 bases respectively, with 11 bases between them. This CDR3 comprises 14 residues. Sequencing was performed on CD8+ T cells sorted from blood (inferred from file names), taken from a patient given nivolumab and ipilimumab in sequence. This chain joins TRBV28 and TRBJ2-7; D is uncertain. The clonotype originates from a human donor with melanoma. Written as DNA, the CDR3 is TGTGCCAGCAGTCTTCCGGCGGTCTCCTACGAGCAGTACTTC. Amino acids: CASSLPAVSYEQYF.